The next 10 T cell receptor beta chains were all read from a single sample in a study of cytomegalovirus exposure and HLA in healthy donors. The PCR contained 60 Vbeta and 13 Jbeta primers. Using immunoSEQ multiplex PCR, the repertoire was profiled, and TCRdb retains in-frame clones only, with some absent. The data show approximately 88,000 clones, with about four fifths seen just once and approximately 5.6% held by the top ten. The material sequenced was PBMCs. The receptors derive from a man aged 18-30 years in good health and CMV-seropositive.

J is TRBJ2-7 and V is TRBV5-1; TRBD2 is a possible D gene (6 bases). The CDR3 has 12 amino acids. The ends were cut back, 7 bases at V and 1 base at J, with 9 bases in the middle. Per germline, CDR1 SGHRS and CDR2 YFSETQ. The CDR3 DNA follows: TGCGCCAGCGGACGGGAGTCCTACGAGCAGTACTTC. It translates to CASGRESYEQYF.

This clone came up once. The chain links TRBV7-9 to TRBJ2-1; 9 bases match TRBD1. The CDR3 spans 18 residues. V lost 5 bases to trimming and J lost 2 bases; unmatched junction nucleotides: 13. CDR1 and CDR2 from the germline V gene are SEHNR and FQNEAQ (reference sequence). CDR3 in DNA: TGTGCCAGCAGCCCCCTCGGACAGGGGATCAGGACCTACAATGAGCAGTTCTTC. Residues: CASSPLGQGIRTYNEQFF.

CDR3 amino acids: CASSYGLAGGTGELFF. The CDR3 region has the DNA TGTGCCAGCAGCTACGGACTAGCGGGAGGGACCGGGGAGCTGTTTTTT. The chain recombines TRBV6-5 with TRBJ2-2; TRBD2 aligns across 15 bases. The CDR3 contains 16 residues. Germline V gives CDR1 MNHEY, CDR2 SVGAGI. V shed 6 bases and J 5 bases; nucleotides not matched to a gene: 4.

The chain uses TRBV11-2 and TRBJ2-1; tentatively, D is TRBD2 (5 bases). CDR1 is SGHAT, CDR2 FQNNGV, per germline. V dropped 4 bases and J dropped 10 bases, with 32 bases sitting between them. This CDR3 contains 19 residues. The CDR3 DNA is TGTGCCAGCAGCTCGATATCCACCCGACTCCGGGTAGCGCTCTGGGAGCAGTTCTTC. Translation gives CASSSISTRLRVALWEQFF.

The rearrangement joins TRBV14 to TRBJ2-5; 8 bases are a match to TRBD1. Germline CDR1 SGHDN, CDR2 FVKESK. Unmatched junction bases numbered 8, after V lost 5 bases and J lost 0 bases. CDR3 length equals 16 residues. The CDR3 protein is CASSNRDRRDQETQYF. The CDR3 DNA reads as TGTGCCAGCAGCAACCGGGACAGGCGAGACCAAGAGACCCAGTACTTC.

The chain links TRBV28 to TRBJ1-1; unclear D gene. CDR3 size: 13 residues. V lost 6 bases, J lost 3 bases, and 11 bases lay in between. CDR1 and CDR2 (germline): MDHEN, SYDVKM. CDR3 sequence reads: CASSPAPYTEAFF. Here the CDR3 DNA reads TGTGCCAGCAGCCCTGCGCCGTACACTGAAGCTTTCTTT.

The chain uses TRBV25-1 and TRBJ2-3, with D unresolved. Per the germline V gene, CDR1 is MGHDK and CDR2 is SYGVNS. The V end lost 6 bases, the J end lost 4 bases, and 14 bases lay between the germline ends. This CDR3 is 14 amino acids long. The CDR3 sequence is CASSPYYGADTQYF. The CDR3 DNA is TGTGCCAGCAGCCCCTACTATGGAGCAGATACGCAGTATTTT.

V and J are TRBV10-3 and TRBJ2-5; D possibly corresponds to TRBD2 (6 bases). V lost 7 bases and J lost 4, with 19 bases in between. Germline V gene lookup returns CDR1 ENHRY and CDR2 SYGVKD. This CDR3 comprises 15 residues. Here the CDR3 reads CAIKGGDPRGETQYF. DNA for the CDR3: TGTGCCATCAAGGGCGGGGATCCGAGGGGAGAGACCCAGTACTTC.

The chain carries TRBV5-4 and TRBJ2-7, with 13 bases matching TRBD2. The CDR3 totals 15 residues. With 2 bases clipped from V and 2 bases from J, the junction kept 1 base outside the gene matches. Looked up from germline, CDR1 is SGHNT and CDR2 is YYREEE (reference sequence). CDR3 loop: CASSFGLAGAYEQYF. CDR3 coding DNA: TGTGCCAGCAGCTTCGGACTAGCGGGGGCCTACGAGCAGTACTTC.

The chain employs TRBV7-9 and TRBJ2-7; 9 nucleotides line up with TRBD2. Germline-derived CDR1 and CDR2 are SEHNR and FQNEAQ (reference sequence). Trimming removed 2 bases from V and 6 bases from J; junction bases left unmatched: 8. This CDR3 region has 15 residues. The CDR3 here is CASSLRPSGIGEQYF. CDR3 nucleotides: TGTGCCAGCAGCTTACGACCTAGCGGGATTGGCGAGCAGTACTTC.